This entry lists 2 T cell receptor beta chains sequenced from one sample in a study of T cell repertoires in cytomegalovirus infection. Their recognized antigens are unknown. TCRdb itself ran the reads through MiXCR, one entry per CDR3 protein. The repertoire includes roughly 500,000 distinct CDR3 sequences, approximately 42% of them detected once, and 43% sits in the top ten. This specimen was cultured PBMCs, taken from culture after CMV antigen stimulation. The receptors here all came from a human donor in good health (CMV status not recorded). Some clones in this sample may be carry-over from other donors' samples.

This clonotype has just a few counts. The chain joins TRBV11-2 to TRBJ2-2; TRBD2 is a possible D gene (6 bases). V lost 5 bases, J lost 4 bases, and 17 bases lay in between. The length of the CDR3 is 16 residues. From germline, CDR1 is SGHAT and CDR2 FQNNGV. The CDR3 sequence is CASSKISSGVTGELFF. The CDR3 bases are TGTGCCAGCAGCAAGATCTCGTCGGGGGTCACCGGGGAGCTGTTTTTT.

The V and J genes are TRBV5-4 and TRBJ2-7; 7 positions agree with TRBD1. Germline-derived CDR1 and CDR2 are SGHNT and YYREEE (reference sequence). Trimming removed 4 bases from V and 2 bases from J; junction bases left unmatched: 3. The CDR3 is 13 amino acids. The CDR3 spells CASSVGQTYEQYF. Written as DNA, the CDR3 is TGTGCCAGCAGCGTGGGACAGACCTACGAGCAGTACTTC.